Shown below are 2 T cell receptor beta chains from a single sample sequenced in a study of T-cell memory formation after mild COVID-19 (dated by TCRdb to the early 2020s). The library relied on 5' RACE. The sequencer was an Illumina NovaSeq 6000. In TCRdb, the public reads were trimmed at Q25 with fastp and aligned with MiXCR, with productive beta chains retained. Each CDR3 protein appears once, grouped with its most common genes and DNA. The sample table records fewer than 40,000 distinct CDR3 sequences; about an eighth of these occur just once. Clones ranked in the top ten supply 29% of the sample. Source material: PBMCs or a T cell subset sorted from them (not recorded which). These receptors were taken from a man younger than 35 who had mild COVID-19 (a few samples of this study predate the infection). The sample titles of this study are shuffled in the database, so cell type and time point are left out; the donor was told from shared clones.

In its sample, this clonotype was seen a few times. This chain links TRBV6-5 with TRBJ2-3; the match to TRBD2 covers 9 bases. V was clipped by 2 bases and J by 6 bases; unmatched bases: 15. From germline, CDR1 is MNHEY and CDR2 SVGAGI. CDR3 size: 18 residues. CDR3 DNA: TGTGCCAGCAGTTACCGCCCTCCCGCGGGGGGGGGCTCCGATACGCAGTATTTT. Its protein product is CASSYRPPAGGGSDTQYF.

This clonotype was recorded many times. The chain recombines TRBV15 with TRBJ2-3, with TRBD1 identical over 9 bases. Germline values: CDR1 LNHNV, CDR2 YYDKDF (reference sequence). The CDR3 consists of 15 residues. V shed 5 bases and J 2 bases; nucleotides not matched to a gene: 5. This CDR3 is CATSRRDRDTDTQYF. DNA for the CDR3: TGTGCCACCAGCCGACGGGACAGGGACACAGATACGCAGTATTTT.